The 8 T cell receptor beta chains listed next were all sequenced from one sample in a study of Tregs in tolerant kidney transplant recipients. TCRdb keeps only in-frame clones here, not all; method: immunoSEQ multiplex PCR. The data contain 55,000 to 80,000 clones, under 98% of them singletons. The material sequenced was Tregs from blood, taken before the transplant. These receptors all stem from a human donor who received a combined kidney and bone marrow transplant.

V and J are TRBV6-1 and TRBJ1-5, with TRBD1 matching over 7 bases. The V gene end was trimmed by 0 bases and the J gene end by 5 bases; junction bases not matched to a gene: 4. The CDR3 totals 15 residues. Per the germline V gene, CDR1 is MNHNS and CDR2 is SASEGT. The CDR3 loop is CASSEARRGHQPQHF. CDR3 bases: TGTGCCAGCAGTGAAGCGCGAAGGGGGCATCAGCCCCAGCATTTT.

The CDR3 sequence is CASSEYRPGGYNEQFF. Here the CDR3 DNA reads TGTGCCAGCAGTGAATATAGGCCTGGGGGGTACAATGAGCAGTTCTTC. The V and J genes are TRBV25-1 and TRBJ2-1, with D possibly TRBD2 on 6 matching bases. Trimming removed 0 bases from V and 4 bases from J, with 13 bases in between. Germline V gene lookup returns CDR1 MGHDK and CDR2 SYGVNS. The CDR3 length is 16 residues. The full variable domain, rest sourced from reference TRBV25-1 and TRBJ2-1, is EADIYQTPRYLVIGTGKKITLECSQTMGHDKMYWYQQDPGMELHLIHYSYGVNSTEKGDLSSESTVSRIRTEHFPLTLESARPSHTSQYLCASSEYRPGGYNEQFFGPGTRLTVL.

CDR3 amino acids: CASSLGQGHGYTF. CDR3 bases: TGTGCCAGCAGCTTGGGACAGGGGCATGGCTACACCTTC. The gene calls are TRBV6-1 and TRBJ1-2; TRBD1 agrees at 10 bases. V dropped 6 bases and J dropped 6; count of bases not matched to a gene: 4. The CDR3 runs 13 residues. Looked up from germline, CDR1 is MNHNS and CDR2 is SASEGT.

The rearrangement joins TRBV2 to TRBJ2-3; TRBD2 aligns across 15 bases. From germline, CDR1 is SNHLY and CDR2 FYNNEI. There are 17 residues in the CDR3. V was pared by 8 bases and J by 0 bases, with 6 bases of the junction left unmatched. Written as DNA, the CDR3 is TGTGCCAGCCATGGGACTAGCGGGGGGTATAGCACAGATACGCAGTATTTT. Its protein product is CASHGTSGGYSTDTQYF.

V and J are TRBV9 and TRBJ2-7; 7 nucleotides agree with TRBD1. There are 15 residues in the CDR3. J gave up 2 bases and V 0 bases, and 5 bases lay outside the gene matches. From germline, CDR1 is SGDLS and CDR2 YYNGEE. The DNA of the CDR3 is TGTGCCAGCAGCGTAGGGGGACAGCCCCCCTACGAGCAGTACTTC. It specifies CASSVGGQPPYEQYF. Variable domain in full (rest from reference TRBV9 and TRBJ2-7): DSGVTQTPKHLITATGQRVTLRCSPRSGDLSVYWYQQSLDQGLQFLIQYYNGEERAKGNILERFSAQQFPDLHSELNLSSLELGDSALYFCASSVGGQPPYEQYFGPGTRLTVT.

The chain employs TRBV27 and TRBJ1-1; 7 bases map to TRBD1. Unmatched junction bases numbered 11, after V lost 6 bases and J lost 4 bases. Germline CDR1 is MNHEY and CDR2 is SMNVEV (reference sequence). The CDR3 consists of 15 residues. The DNA of the CDR3 is TGTGCCAGCAGAATTACAGGGGTAGGTAGCACTGAAGCTTTCTTT. Translating gives CASRITGVGSTEAFF.

The chain uses TRBV5-1 and TRBJ2-7, with 7 bases that match TRBD1. The V gene's germline CDR1 is SGHRS and CDR2 YFSETQ. The ends lost 4 bases at V and 8 bases at J; junction bases unmatched: 24. This CDR3 has 18 residues. CDR3 residues: CASSRGQIGLAGFLKQYF. Written as DNA, the CDR3 is TGCGCCAGCAGCCGGGGACAGATAGGACTTGCCGGCTTTTTGAAGCAGTACTTC.

CDR3 sequence (DNA): TGCAGCGTTGACGTTGCAGGTCTTTGGTTGTCAGATACGCAGTATTTT. It encodes CSVDVAGLWLSDTQYF. J is TRBJ2-3 and V is TRBV29-1; no definite D call. Germline V CDR1 and CDR2: SQVTM, ANQGSEA. Trimming took off 3 bases at V and 4 bases at J, with 20 bases between the two ends. CDR3 length: 16 amino acids.